The 20 T cell receptor beta chains below come from one sample, sequenced in a study of T-cell reconstitution after alpha-beta-depleted transplantation in children. Unique molecular identifiers tagged the TCRbeta library. TCRdb analysed the PCR reads with MiXCR anew, one entry per CDR3 protein. In the table there are tens of thousands of distinct CDR3 sequences, about 7.3% of which are singletons. The starting material was PBMCs from the stem cell graft donor, obtained from the stem cell graft. These receptors all come from a human donor who donated a stem cell graft to a child with acute lymphoblastic leukemia.

This clonotype was counted ten times or more. The V and J genes are TRBV29-1 and TRBJ2-2; D might be TRBD2 (6 bases). The CDR3 consists of 18 residues. Trimming took off 5 bases at V and 0 bases at J, with 22 bases between the two ends. Germline V gene lookup returns CDR1 SQVTM and CDR2 ANQGSEA. CDR3 bases: TGCAGCGTTTTCGTAAATACTGCGGGGATCCCGAACACCGGGGAGCTGTTTTTT. Translating gives CSVFVNTAGIPNTGELFF.

This clonotype has just a few counts. This chain joins TRBV18 and TRBJ1-5; D not certain. V was pared by 2 bases and J by 7 bases, with 9 bases between. Germline lookup yields CDR1 KGHSH and CDR2 LQKENI. This CDR3 contains 13 residues. The CDR3: CASSPRKDQPQHF. The DNA of the CDR3 is TGTGCCAGCTCACCAAGGAAAGACCAGCCCCAGCATTTT.

This clonotype showed up just a few times. This chain uses TRBV10-3 with TRBJ2-5; TRBD1 is a possible D gene (6 bases). Germline V gives CDR1 ENHRY, CDR2 SYGVKD. The CDR3 runs to 15 residues. The V and J ends lost 3 bases and 2 bases respectively, with 13 bases between them. The CDR3 loop is CAISDAQDRQETQYF. The CDR3 nucleotides are TGTGCCATCAGTGACGCCCAGGACAGACAAGAGACCCAGTACTTC.

This clonotype appeared many times. V usage is TRBV4-2 and J usage is TRBJ2-1; 12 positions match TRBD2. The germline V gene encodes CDR1 LGHNA and CDR2 YNFKEQ. The length of the CDR3 is 16 residues. V lost 4 bases and J lost 3; bases outside the gene matches: 4. As DNA, the CDR3 is TGTGCCAGCAGCCCCGGGACTAGCGGGTTCTACAATGAGCAGTTCTTC. Translation gives CASSPGTSGFYNEQFF.

This clonotype was seen at least ten times. The J gene is TRBJ2-1, the V gene TRBV6-5; TRBD1 aligns across 11 bases. V was clipped by 10 bases and J by 4 bases; unmatched bases: 6. This CDR3 contains 14 residues. Germline loops: CDR1 MNHEY, CDR2 SVGAGI. CDR3 in amino acids: CATTDRGPYNEQFF. The CDR3 region has the DNA TGTGCCACCACGGACAGGGGGCCTTACAATGAGCAGTTCTTC.

The sample holds many counts of this clonotype. This chain joins TRBV29-1 and TRBJ2-3; 12 bases are a match to TRBD2. V was pared by 8 bases and J by 8 bases, with 8 bases of the junction left unmatched. Per germline, CDR1 SQVTM and CDR2 ANQGSEA. The CDR3 covers 13 residues. The CDR3 is CSSGLAGTGTQYF. The CDR3 bases are TGCAGCTCCGGACTAGCGGGAACGGGTACGCAGTATTTT.

At least ten counts were recorded for this clonotype. The chain employs TRBV12-3 or TRBV12-4 and TRBJ1-1; 8 nucleotides line up with TRBD1. Germline trimming cut 4 bases from V and 1 base from J; bases unmatched to any gene: 5. The CDR3 is 15 residues long. The CDR3 bases are TGTGCCAGCAGTTGGGGACAGGTGAAGAACACTGAAGCTTTCTTT. Its translation is CASSWGQVKNTEAFF.

This clonotype was detected ten times or more. The J gene is TRBJ2-3, the V gene TRBV27, with 16 bases matching TRBD2. Germline V gene sequence: CDR1 MNHEY, CDR2 SMNVEV (reference sequence). The V gene end was trimmed by 4 bases and the J gene end by 4 bases; junction bases not matched to a gene: 11. The CDR3 has 19 residues. CDR3 sequence: CASSSGTSGGASLPDTQYF. In DNA form, the CDR3 reads TGTGCCAGCAGTTCCGGGACTAGCGGGGGGGCCTCGCTACCAGATACGCAGTATTTT.

The CDR3 DNA is TGTGCCAGCAGTTTAATGGGACCGTATAGGAGCTCCTATAATTCACCCCTCCACTTT. Translating it yields CASSLMGPYRSSYNSPLHF. V and J are TRBV27 and TRBJ1-6; the D gene is possibly TRBD1 (5 bases). Trimming removed 2 bases at V and 0 bases at J, with 17 bases between. CDR1 is MNHEY, CDR2 SMNVEV, per germline (reference sequence). The CDR3 extends over 19 amino acids.

This clonotype was picked up a small number of times. This sequence joins TRBV6-1 and TRBJ1-1, with TRBD1 matching 7 bases. V was pared by 6 bases and J by 0 bases, with 13 bases of the junction left unmatched. The CDR3 is 17 amino acids. Germline V lookup: CDR1 MNHNS, CDR2 SASEGT. In DNA form, the CDR3 reads TGTGCCAGCAGACGACAGGGTGCCGGTATAATGAACACTGAAGCTTTCTTT. It yields the protein CASRRQGAGIMNTEAFF.

This clonotype was counted ten times or more. The chain employs TRBV5-6 and TRBJ2-1; 9 bases match TRBD1. Losses at the gene ends were 4 bases for V and 11 bases for J; bases not matched to a gene: 7. The CDR3 has 13 residues. Looked up from germline, CDR1 is SGHDT and CDR2 is YYEEEE. For the CDR3, the DNA is TGTGCCAGCAGCCTGGACAGGGGTCGTAAGCAGTTCTTC. Residues: CASSLDRGRKQFF.

This clonotype was observed a handful of times. The chain joins TRBV3-1 to TRBJ2-1; 7 bases map to TRBD2. The junction had 6 bases not matched to a gene; V was cut back by 1 base and J by 9 bases. CDR3 length equals 14 residues. Germline values: CDR1 LGHDT, CDR2 YNNKEL (reference sequence). The CDR3 sequence: CASSQGTSLREQFF. CDR3 DNA: TGTGCCAGCAGCCAAGGGACTAGTCTACGTGAGCAGTTCTTC.

At least ten counts were recorded for this clonotype. V and J are TRBV27 and TRBJ1-6, with a possible D match to TRBD1 (5 bases). CDR3 length: 16 amino acids. The V end was cut by 0 bases, the J end by 7 bases, with 13 bases between. Germline loops: CDR1 MNHEY, CDR2 SMNVEV (reference sequence). As DNA, the CDR3 is TGTGCCAGCAGTTTATCATCAGGGTCTCGAAATTCACCCCTCCACTTT. The encoded protein is CASSLSSGSRNSPLHF.

This clonotype was detected ten times or more. The CDR3 bases are TGTGCCAGCAGCTTAGAGCCGGCCCCCCGACTCCACTTT. Translating gives CASSLEPAPRLHF. The chain links TRBV7-2 to TRBJ1-6; D is uncertain. Between the trimmed V and J ends, which lost 1 base and 16 bases, there was a span of 14 bases. Germline loops: CDR1 SGHTA, CDR2 FQGNSA. The CDR3 spans 13 residues.

This clonotype has a handful of counts. This chain links TRBV5-6 with TRBJ2-2, with D tentatively TRBD2 (7 bases). Trimming removed 1 base from V and 6 bases from J, with 13 bases in between. Germline V gene sequence: CDR1 SGHDT, CDR2 YYEEEE. The CDR3 spans 15 residues. CDR3 DNA: TGTGCCAGCAGCTTGACGGGGGGCGAGGCCGGGGAGCTGTTTTTT. This encodes CASSLTGGEAGELFF.

The sample holds many counts of this clonotype. The genes are TRBV27 and TRBJ1-1; a possible D gene is TRBD1 (6 bases). The V end was cut by 8 bases, the J end by 7 bases, with 14 bases between. The germline V gene has CDR1 MNHEY and CDR2 SMNVEV (reference sequence). The CDR3 runs 12 residues. In DNA form, the CDR3 reads TGTGCCAGCTCCATAGGAGGGGGTGAAGCTTTCTTT. It yields the protein CASSIGGGEAFF.

This clonotype was recorded at least ten times. The gene calls are TRBV12-3 or TRBV12-4 and TRBJ1-4; the match to TRBD1 covers 7 bases. The junction had 5 bases not matched to a gene; V was cut back by 2 bases and J by 5 bases. The CDR3 spans 15 residues. The CDR3, as DNA: TGTGCCAGCAGTTTAAGGGCGGGACAGAATGAAAAACTGTTTTTT. Translated: CASSLRAGQNEKLFF.

This clonotype has at least ten counts. V gene TRBV27 combines with J gene TRBJ2-5, with TRBD1 matching over 8 bases. The germline gives CDR1 MNHEY, CDR2 SMNVEV (reference sequence). Germline trimming cut 5 bases from V and 4 bases from J; bases unmatched to any gene: 15. CDR3 length: 17 amino acids. CDR3 residues: CASSKQGVLPHLETQYF. The DNA for the CDR3 is TGTGCCAGCAGTAAACAGGGGGTGTTACCGCACCTAGAGACCCAGTACTTC.

This clonotype was seen repeatedly, ten times or more. The chain joins TRBV29-1 to TRBJ2-2; 7 bases are shared with TRBD2. The germline V gene encodes CDR1 SQVTM and CDR2 ANQGSEA. The CDR3 length is 17 residues. Germline trimming cut 0 bases from V and 4 bases from J; bases unmatched to any gene: 11. CDR3 nucleotide sequence: TGCAGCGTTGAAGATCATAAACTAGCGAAAAGCACCGGGGAGCTGTTTTTT. Translated: CSVEDHKLAKSTGELFF.

This clonotype was counted many times. V usage is TRBV6-1 and J usage is TRBJ1-1; D is undetermined. Germline V gene sequence: CDR1 MNHNS, CDR2 SASEGT. The CDR3 is 14 amino acids. V lost 3 bases to trimming and J lost 6 bases, with 14 bases between them. CDR3 residues: CASSEGWEGPEAFF. CDR3 DNA sequence: TGTGCCAGCAGTGAGGGATGGGAAGGACCTGAAGCTTTCTTT.